These 5 T cell receptor beta chains came from one sample sequenced in a study of blood T cell repertoires in COVID-19. TCRdb's copy holds only in-frame clones and misses some; the assay was immunoSEQ multiplex PCR. The sample carries some 530,000 clones, about nine tenths recorded once. Sequencing used PBMCs or T cells enriched from blood (not recorded which). Source of these receptors: a woman aged 55-75 years who had recovered from COVID-19.

This clone was observed a few times. CDR3 nucleotides: TGTGCCAGCAGCCAAGCCTCTAGGGACAAGTTGTATGGCTACACCTTC. This translates into CASSQASRDKLYGYTF. The V and J genes are TRBV14 and TRBJ1-2, with D perhaps matching TRBD1 (6 bases). This CDR3 contains 16 residues. The V and J ends lost 1 base and 5 bases respectively, with 17 bases between them. Germline loops: CDR1 SGHDN, CDR2 FVKESK. The variable domain in full, completed from reference TRBV14 and TRBJ1-2, reads EAGVTQFPSHSVIEKGQTVTLRCDPISGHDNLYWYRRVMGKEIKFLLHFVKESKQDESGMPNNRFLAERTGGTYSTLKVQPAELEDSGVYFCASSQASRDKLYGYTFGSGTRLTVV.

The V gene is TRBV24-1, the J gene TRBJ1-4; D is unclear. V was shortened by 5 bases and J by 7 bases, with 10 bases between the two germline ends. The germline gives CDR1 KGHDR, CDR2 SFDVKD. The CDR3 runs 13 residues. CDR3 coding DNA: TGTGCCACCAGTGCGAGCCCTTTTGAAAAACTGTTTTTT. Translation: CATSASPFEKLFF.

CDR3 sequence reads: CASSGDRGTRNEQFF. As DNA, the CDR3 is TGCGCCAGCAGCGGGGACAGGGGGACGAGGAATGAGCAGTTCTTC. This chain links TRBV5-1 with TRBJ2-1; 11 nucleotides line up with TRBD1. This CDR3 comprises 15 residues. The V gene end was trimmed by 4 bases and the J gene end by 7 bases; junction bases not matched to a gene: 7. CDR1 and CDR2 (germline): SGHRS, YFSETQ.

The V gene is TRBV4-2, the J gene TRBJ2-7, with D possibly matching TRBD2 (7 bases). The CDR3 consists of 16 residues. The V gene's germline CDR1 is LGHNA and CDR2 YNFKEQ. The V and J ends lost 3 bases and 1 base respectively, with 16 bases between them. The chain's CDR3 is CASSHLWRGPSYEQYF. CDR3 nucleotides: TGTGCCAGCAGCCACCTTTGGCGGGGGCCGTCCTACGAGCAGTACTTC.

The gene calls are TRBV5-1 and TRBJ1-1; TRBD1 agrees at 8 bases. CDR3 size: 16 residues. J lost 1 base, V lost 4 bases, and 9 bases had no gene match. CDR1 is SGHRS, CDR2 YFSETQ, per germline. CDR3 bases: TGCGCCAGCAGCCAAGGACGTACAGGGGGGAACACTGAAGCTTTCTTT. Translated: CASSQGRTGGNTEAFF.